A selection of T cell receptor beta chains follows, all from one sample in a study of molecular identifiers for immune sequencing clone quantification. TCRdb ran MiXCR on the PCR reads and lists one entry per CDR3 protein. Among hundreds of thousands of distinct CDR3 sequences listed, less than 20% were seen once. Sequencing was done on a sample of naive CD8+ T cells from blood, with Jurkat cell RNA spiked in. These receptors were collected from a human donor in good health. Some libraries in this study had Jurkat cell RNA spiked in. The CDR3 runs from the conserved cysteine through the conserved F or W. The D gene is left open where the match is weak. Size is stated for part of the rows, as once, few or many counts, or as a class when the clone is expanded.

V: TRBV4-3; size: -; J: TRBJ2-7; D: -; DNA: TGCGCCAGCAGCCGGGACCGAGGAGGAGCCTACGAGCAGTACTTC; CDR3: CASSRDRGGAYEQYF
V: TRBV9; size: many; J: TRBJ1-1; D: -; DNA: TGTGCCAGCAGCGTATGGGCTGGGACTGAAGCTTTCTTT; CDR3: CASSVWAGTEAFF
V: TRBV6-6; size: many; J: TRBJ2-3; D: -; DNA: TGTGCCAGCAGTTTAAGCCGGGGGGCCACAGATACGCAGTATTTT; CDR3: CASSLSRGATDTQYF
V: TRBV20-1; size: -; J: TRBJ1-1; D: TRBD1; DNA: TGCAGTGCTAGCGACAGGGCTGAAGCTTTCTTT; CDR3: CSASDRAEAFF
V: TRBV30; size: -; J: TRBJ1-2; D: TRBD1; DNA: TGTGCCTGGATGGGGCCCAGACAGGGGATGGACTATGGCTACACCTTC; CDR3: CAWMGPRQGMDYGYTF
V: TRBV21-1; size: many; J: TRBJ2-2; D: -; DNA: TGTGCCAGCAACGCTACGACAGGATGGAACACCGGGGAGCTGTTTTTT; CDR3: CASNATTGWNTGELFF
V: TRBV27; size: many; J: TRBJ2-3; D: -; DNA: TGTGCCAGCAGTTTATCGTTCAGGGGCACAGATACGCAGTATTTT; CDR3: CASSLSFRGTDTQYF
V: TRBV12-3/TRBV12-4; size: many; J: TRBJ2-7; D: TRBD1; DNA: TGTGCCAGCAGCCCAATGTCAGGGGGTAAGCAGTACTTC; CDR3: CASSPMSGGKQYF
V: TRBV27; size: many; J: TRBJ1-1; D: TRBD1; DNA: TGTGCCAGCAGTTTACAGGGGGCGCTTACTGAAGCTTTCTTT; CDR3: CASSLQGALTEAFF
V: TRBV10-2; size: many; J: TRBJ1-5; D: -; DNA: TGCGCCAGCAGTGAGTGGAGGACTCAGCCCCAGCATTTT; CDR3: CASSEWRTQPQHF
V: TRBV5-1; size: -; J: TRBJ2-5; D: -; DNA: TGCGCCAGCAGCTTGGTCCCTGGCGATCAAGAGACCCAGTACTTC; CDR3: CASSLVPGDQETQYF
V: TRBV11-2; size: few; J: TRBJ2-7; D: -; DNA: TGTGCCAGCAGCTTAGGAGGACTGTACTACGAGCAGTACTTC; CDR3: CASSLGGLYYEQYF
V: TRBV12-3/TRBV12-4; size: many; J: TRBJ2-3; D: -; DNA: TGTGCCAGCAACTTTGGGCCAGCTAGCACAGATACGCAGTATTTT; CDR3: CASNFGPASTDTQYF
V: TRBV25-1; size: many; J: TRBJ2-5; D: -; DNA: TGTGCCAGCAGTGGTGGTCCTTGGCGGGAGACCCAGTACTTC; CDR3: CASSGGPWRETQYF
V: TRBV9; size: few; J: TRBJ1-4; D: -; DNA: TGTGCCAGCAGCGTAAAGGGGACTAATGAAAAACTGTTTTTT; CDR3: CASSVKGTNEKLFF
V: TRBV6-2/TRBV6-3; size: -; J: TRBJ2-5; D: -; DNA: TGTGCCAGCAGGGACCCTTGGGAGACCCAGTACTTC; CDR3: CASRDPWETQYF
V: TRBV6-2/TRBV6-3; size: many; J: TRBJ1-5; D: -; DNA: TGTGCCAGCAGTTACACCGTGGGGGTGAGTAGGGGCAATCAGCCCCAGCATTTT; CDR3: CASSYTVGVSRGNQPQHF
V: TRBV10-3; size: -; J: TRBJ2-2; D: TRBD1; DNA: TGTGCCATCAGCAGTACAGGGGCCACCCCGAACACCGGGGAGCTGTTTTTT; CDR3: CAISSTGATPNTGELFF
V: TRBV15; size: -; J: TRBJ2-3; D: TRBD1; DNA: TGTGCCACCAGCGCCGCAGGGGGCTGGTCCACAGATACGCAGTATTTT; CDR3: CATSAAGGWSTDTQYF
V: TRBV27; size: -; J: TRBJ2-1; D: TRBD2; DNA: TGTGCCAGCGGTGCTAGCGGAGCGTCCAATGAGCAGTTCTTC; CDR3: CASGASGASNEQFF
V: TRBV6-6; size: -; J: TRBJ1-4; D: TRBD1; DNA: TGTGCCAGCAGTTACACAGGGGACAATTCCTGGGAGAATGAAAAACTGCTTTTT; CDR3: CASSYTGDNSWENEKLLF
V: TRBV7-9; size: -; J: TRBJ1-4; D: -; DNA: TGTGCCAGCAGCGACCAGAACGCAGAAAAACTGTTTTTT; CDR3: CASSDQNAEKLFF
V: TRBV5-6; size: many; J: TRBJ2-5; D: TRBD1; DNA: TGTGCCAGCAGCTTGGATACCGGGACAGGGGAAGAGACCCAGTACTTC; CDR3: CASSLDTGTGEETQYF
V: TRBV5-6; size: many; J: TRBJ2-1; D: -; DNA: TGTGCCAGCAGCTTCTATACTTCAGGGCCTTACAATGAGCAGTTCTTC; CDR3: CASSFYTSGPYNEQFF